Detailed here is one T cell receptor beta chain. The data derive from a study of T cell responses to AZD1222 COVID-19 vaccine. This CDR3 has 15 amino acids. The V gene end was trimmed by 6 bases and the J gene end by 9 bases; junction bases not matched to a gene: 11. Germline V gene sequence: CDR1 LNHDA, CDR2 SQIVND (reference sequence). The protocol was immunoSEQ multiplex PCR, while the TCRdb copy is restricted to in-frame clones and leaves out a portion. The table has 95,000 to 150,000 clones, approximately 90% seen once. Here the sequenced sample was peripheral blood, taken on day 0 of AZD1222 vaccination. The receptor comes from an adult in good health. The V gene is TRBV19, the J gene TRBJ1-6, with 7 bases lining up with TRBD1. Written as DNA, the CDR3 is TGTGCCAGTAGGGGCGACAGGGCCGGGGGTTCACCCCTCCACTTT. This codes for CASRGDRAGGSPLHF.